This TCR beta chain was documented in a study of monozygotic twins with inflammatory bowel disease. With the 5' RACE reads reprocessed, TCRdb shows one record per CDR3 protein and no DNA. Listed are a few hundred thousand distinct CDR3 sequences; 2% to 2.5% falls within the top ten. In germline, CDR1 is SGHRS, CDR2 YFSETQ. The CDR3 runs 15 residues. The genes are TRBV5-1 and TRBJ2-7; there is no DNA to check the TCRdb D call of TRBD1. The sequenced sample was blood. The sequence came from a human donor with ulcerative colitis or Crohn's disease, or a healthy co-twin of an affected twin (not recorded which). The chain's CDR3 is CASSLGQGDSYEQYF. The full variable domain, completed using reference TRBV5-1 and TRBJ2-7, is KAGVTQTPRYLIKTRGQQVTLSCSPISGHRSVSWYQQTPGQGLQFLFEYFSETQRNKGNFPGRFSGRQFSNSRSEMNVSTLELGDSALYLCASSLGQGDSYEQYFGPGTRLTVT.